Listed here are 21 T cell receptor beta chains from one sample, sequenced in a study of relationships among human T cell subsets. The T cell receptor alpha and beta CDR3 regions were amplified from mRNA by semiquantitative ARM-PCR. ARM-PCR used tagged nested gene-specific primers, then communal superprimers for exponential amplification. TCRdb reprocessed the multiplex PCR reads with MiXCR, giving one entry per CDR3 protein. The sample contains 10,000 to 15,000 distinct CDR3 sequences, approximately 67% of which appear only once. After CD25, CD56 and CD294 bead selections, the flow-through was collected as Th1 cells. Source material: CD4+ Th1 cells sorted from blood. The receptors stem from a man aged 35 to 55 in good health.

On this clonotype: One junction end disagrees with the germline gene, perhaps due to a read error. CDR3 region: CASSRTGTGVYEQYF. CDR3 bases: TGTGCCAGCAGTAGGACCGGGACAGGGGTTTACGAGCAGTACTTC. The V and J genes are TRBV10-2 and TRBJ2-7; 10 bases fit TRBD1. The CDR3 is 15 amino acids. Germline V gene data show CDR1 as WSHSY and CDR2 as SAAADI.

The chain combines TRBV28 with TRBJ2-5; D remains unclear. Germline loops: CDR1 MDHEN, CDR2 SYDVKM. Trimming took 6 bases from V and 9 from J, leaving 8 bases between them. This CDR3 is built from 10 residues. The CDR3 spells CASSPKAQYF. In DNA, the CDR3 is TGTGCCAGCAGCCCTAAAGCCCAGTACTTC. The complete variable domain, with remaining parts taken from reference TRBV28 and TRBJ2-5, reads DVKVTQSSRYLVKRTGEKVFLECVQDMDHENMFWYRQDPGLGLRLIYFSYDVKMKEKGDIPEGYSVSREKKERFSLILESASTNQTSMYLCASSPKAQYFGPGTRLLVL.

This clonotype has only a few counts. This chain uses TRBV27 with TRBJ1-5; D not certain. The CDR3 runs to 13 residues. V was cut by 3 bases and J by 7 bases, with 10 bases left in between. Germline lookup yields CDR1 MNHEY and CDR2 SMNVEV (reference sequence). The CDR3 is CASSFSLRQPQHF. In nucleotides, the CDR3 is TGTGCCAGCAGTTTTTCCCTACGACAGCCCCAGCATTTT.

The chain couples TRBV11-2 to TRBJ1-2, with a weak D call TRBD1 (5 bases). V gave up 5 bases and J gave up 2 bases, with 6 bases separating them. The CDR3 runs 12 residues. Germline V gene lookup returns CDR1 SGHAT and CDR2 FQNNGV. In DNA form, the CDR3 reads TGTGCCAGCAGCAAGGGGAACTATGGCTACACCTTC. Protein sequence: CASSKGNYGYTF. The full variable domain, with the rest looked up from reference TRBV11-2 and TRBJ1-2, is EAGVAQSPRYKIIEKRQSVAFWCNPISGHATLYWYQQILGQGPKLLIQFQNNGVVDDSQLPKDRFSAERLKGVDSTLKIQPAKLEDSAVYLCASSKGNYGYTFGSGTRLTVV.

This clonotype was counted a single time. This sequence joins TRBV29-1 and TRBJ1-5, with D unclear. From germline, CDR1 is SQVTM and CDR2 ANQGSEA. The CDR3 runs to 12 residues. Trimming pared 8 bases from V and 6 bases from J, leaving 14 bases between. The DNA for the CDR3 is TGCAGCCCCCCGGGAGGGCTTCAGCCCCAGCATTTT. Encoded protein: CSPPGGLQPQHF.

This clonotype has more than one count but fewer than ten. This chain links TRBV6-1 with TRBJ2-2; TRBD1 matches 7 bases. The V segment lost 6 bases and the J segment 1 base; nucleotides outside the gene matches: 5. The germline CDR1 and CDR2 sequences are MNHNS and SASEGT. The CDR3 consists of 15 residues. CDR3 in amino acids: CASRAGTVNTGELFF. The DNA of the CDR3 is TGTGCCAGCAGGGCCGGGACAGTGAACACCGGGGAGCTGTTTTTT.

This clonotype turned up a few times. This chain connects TRBV11-2 to TRBJ2-5; possibly TRBD2 for D (6 bases). This CDR3 region has 14 residues. The V end was cut by 5 bases, the J end by 6 bases, with 16 bases between. The germline V gene encodes CDR1 SGHAT and CDR2 FQNNGV. The CDR3 loop reads CASSPLRDSQTQYF. The CDR3, as DNA: TGTGCCAGCAGCCCCTTACGGGACTCGCAGACCCAGTACTTC.

The V and J genes are TRBV6-5 and TRBJ2-1, with 13 bases matching TRBD2. The CDR3 has 17 residues. CDR1 MNHEY and CDR2 SVGAGI come from the germline V gene. Trimming cost V 6 bases and J 2 bases; bases outside gene matches: 7. The chain's CDR3 is CASSGTSGTPPYNEQFF. CDR3 bases: TGTGCCAGCAGCGGGACTAGCGGGACTCCACCCTACAATGAGCAGTTCTTC.

V and J are TRBV30 and TRBJ1-1; 10 nucleotides match TRBD1. This CDR3 comprises 15 residues. J lost 0 bases, V lost 5 bases, and 6 bases had no gene match. CDR1 is GTSNPN and CDR2 is SVGIG in the germline V gene (reference sequence). As DNA, the CDR3 is TGTGCCTGGGCCGGGACAGGGGCCCTGAACACTGAAGCTTTCTTT. Translating gives CAWAGTGALNTEAFF.

The CDR3 region is CASSREGSYNSPLHF. CDR3 DNA sequence: TGTGCCAGCAGCCGCGAGGGCTCCTATAATTCACCCCTCCACTTT. The J gene is TRBJ1-6, the V gene TRBV7-3, with D unresolved. From germline, CDR1 is SGHTA and CDR2 FQGTGA. V was shortened by 5 bases and J by 0 bases, with 8 bases between the two germline ends. CDR3 length equals 15 residues.

The chain has TRBV1 and TRBJ1-2; TRBD1, as called in the table, went unchecked against the DNA. TRBV1 is designated a pseudogene. CDR3 length: 17 residues. The CDR3 DNA reads TGCACCAGCAGCCAAGATCTGGTCGACAGGGCTAAATGTGGCTACACCTTC. This encodes CTSSQDLVDRAKCGYTF.

The V and J genes are TRBV24-1 and TRBJ1-2; 8 nucleotides agree with TRBD1. CDR3 length equals 14 residues. From germline, CDR1 is KGHDR and CDR2 SFDVKD. J was trimmed by 9 bases and V by 4 bases; bases with no gene match: 9. The CDR3 protein is CATSETGDGVRYTF. CDR3 coding DNA: TGTGCCACCAGTGAGACAGGGGACGGCGTTCGCTACACCTTC.

The chain combines TRBV28 with TRBJ2-3; weak D call: TRBD2 (6 bases). The CDR3 has 15 residues. Deletions cut 2 bases from V and 0 bases from J, with 9 bases between. Germline V CDR1 and CDR2: MDHEN, SYDVKM. The CDR3 region is CASSLGGLSTDTQYF. CDR3 DNA sequence: TGTGCCAGCAGTTTAGGGGGACTGAGCACAGATACGCAGTATTTT.

This chain connects TRBV5-1 to TRBJ1-2, with 10 bases matching TRBD1. The CDR3 has 15 amino acids. V gave up 2 bases and J gave up 3 bases; unmatched junction bases: 4. Germline CDR1 is SGHRS and CDR2 is YFSETQ. Here the CDR3 DNA reads TGCGCCAGCAGCTTAGGGACAGGGGAGGACTATGGCTACACCTTC. Amino acid sequence: CASSLGTGEDYGYTF. Full variable domain (rest looked up from reference TRBV5-1 and TRBJ1-2): KAGVTQTPRYLIKTRGQQVTLSCSPISGHRSVSWYQQTPGQGLQFLFEYFSETQRNKGNFPGRFSGRQFSNSRSEMNVSTLELGDSALYLCASSLGTGEDYGYTFGSGTRLTVV.

The count of this clonotype is one. J is TRBJ2-5 and V is TRBV5-5; D is unclear. The V gene lost 3 bases and the J gene lost 1 base, with 7 bases spanning the gap. CDR1 SGHKS and CDR2 YYEKEE come from the germline V gene (reference sequence). The CDR3 consists of 13 residues. The CDR3 nucleotides are TGTGCCAGCAGCTGGGCAACCCAAGAGACCCAGTACTTC. Amino acid sequence: CASSWATQETQYF.

With regard to this clonotype: The germline gene is not matched at one end of the junction; a read error may be the cause. The chain recombines TRBV11-2 with TRBJ2-3; D ambiguous. This CDR3 has 15 residues. Germline CDR1 is SGHAT and CDR2 is FQNNGV. In DNA, the CDR3 is TGCGCCAGCAGCTTATTAGGTCACATCACAGATACGCAGTATTTT. It yields the protein CASSLLGHITDTQYF.

The chain combines TRBV29-1 with TRBJ2-7; TRBD1 is a possible D gene (6 bases). The CDR3 is 14 residues long. The germline CDR1 and CDR2 sequences are SQVTM and ANQGSEA. The CDR3: CSAPREQGTYEQYF. The CDR3 nucleotides are TGCAGTGCGCCAAGGGAACAGGGAACCTACGAGCAGTACTTC.

The V call is TRBV14, the J call TRBJ1-6, with unresolved D. V lost 1 base, J lost 10 bases, and 11 bases lay in between. This CDR3 contains 14 residues. Germline CDR1 is SGHDN and CDR2 is FVKESK. For the CDR3, the DNA is TGTGCCAGCAGCCAAGGGGAGGGCCGCTCACCCCTCCACTTT. It translates to CASSQGEGRSPLHF.

This clonotype was detected only a few times. The V gene is TRBV11-2, the J gene TRBJ2-1; TRBD2 aligns across 7 bases. CDR1 is SGHAT and CDR2 is FQNNGV in the germline V gene. The V segment lost 1 base and the J segment 7 bases; nucleotides outside the gene matches: 7. The CDR3 has 15 amino acids. Here the CDR3 reads CASSLGAGAGNEQFF. The CDR3 bases are TGTGCCAGCAGCTTAGGGGCGGGAGCGGGTAATGAGCAGTTCTTC.

This chain uses TRBV27 with TRBJ2-3; D is possibly TRBD2 (7 bases). Between the trimmed V and J ends, which lost 4 bases and 1 base, there was a span of 15 bases. CDR1 and CDR2 from the germline V gene are MNHEY and SMNVEV (reference sequence). The CDR3 runs to 16 residues. The CDR3 here is CASSSTRRGRTDTQYF. The CDR3 region has the DNA TGTGCCAGCAGTTCCACTAGGCGGGGGCGCACAGATACGCAGTATTTT.

The rearrangement uses TRBV12-3 or TRBV12-4 and TRBJ2-1; D is uncertain. Between the trimmed V and J ends, which lost 6 bases and 8 bases, there was a span of 14 bases. The CDR3 has 13 amino acids. The DNA for the CDR3 is TGTGCCAGCAGCCCCCTAGGGTGGGATGAGCAGTTCTTC. Encoded protein: CASSPLGWDEQFF.